The 16 T cell receptor beta chains reported below all come from one sample, sequenced in a study of blood T cell repertoires in COVID-19 (dated by TCRdb to about 2020). The library was obtained by the immunoSEQ multiplex PCR assay. Drawn from immuneACCESS, this table holds only the in-frame rearrangements with V and J called that TCRdb kept. Clones are partly lost; checked studies trace under half to an unresolved V gene and leave the rest unexplained. For this sample there are approximately 66,000 clones; approximately 91% appear just once. The top ten clones comprise 20% to 25% of the sample. Material for sequencing was peripheral blood. The source of these receptors is a woman aged 45 to 65 with active or convalescent COVID-19.

The chain is built from TRBV7-9 and TRBJ1-5; no reliable D call. This CDR3 contains 14 residues. CDR1 is SEHNR and CDR2 is FQNEAQ in the germline V gene (reference sequence). The ends were cut back, 2 bases at V and 1 base at J, with 6 bases in the middle. The CDR3: CASSLSQSNQPQHF. In DNA form, the CDR3 reads TGTGCCAGCAGCTTATCACAGAGCAATCAGCCCCAGCATTTT.

The chain joins TRBV6-6 to TRBJ1-1; TRBD1 aligns across 10 bases. CDR1 MNHNY and CDR2 SVGAGI come from the germline V gene (reference sequence). The CDR3 is 15 residues long. Trimming cost V 0 bases and J 3 bases; bases outside gene matches: 1. The DNA for the CDR3 is TGTGCCAGCAGTTACTCGACAGGGGGCTACACTGAAGCTTTCTTT. Amino acids: CASSYSTGGYTEAFF.

V gene TRBV27 combines with J gene TRBJ2-1, with 10 bases that match TRBD2. J was trimmed by 9 bases and V by 7 bases; bases with no gene match: 15. The CDR3 runs to 16 residues. The V gene's germline CDR1 is MNHEY and CDR2 SMNVEV (reference sequence). For the CDR3, the DNA is TGTGCCAGCAAGCTCAGCGGGAGGGCCTCATGGAGTGAGCAGTTCTTC. Its translation is CASKLSGRASWSEQFF.

This clone was seen more than once but under ten times. The rearrangement uses TRBV9 and TRBJ2-7, with D tentatively TRBD1 (5 bases). The germline CDR1 and CDR2 sequences are SGDLS and YYNGEE. Trimming pared 4 bases from V and 2 bases from J, leaving 13 bases between. The CDR3 is made up of 14 amino acids. As DNA, the CDR3 is TGTGCCAGCAGCAGGTACCTAGGGGCCTACGAGCAGTACTTC. Translated: CASSRYLGAYEQYF.

The V call is TRBV7-2, the J call TRBJ2-7; D is ambiguous. The CDR3 runs 14 residues. Germline assignment: CDR1 SGHTA and CDR2 FQGNSA. V was trimmed by 1 base and J by 3 bases, leaving 10 bases between them. The CDR3 is CASSLGFSVYEQYF. The CDR3 DNA reads as TGTGCCAGCAGCTTAGGCTTTAGTGTCTACGAGCAGTACTTC.

V is TRBV5-1 and J is TRBJ2-3, with 9 bases aligning to TRBD2. V shed 5 bases and J 3 bases; nucleotides not matched to a gene: 7. CDR3 length: 15 residues. CDR1 and CDR2 from the germline V gene are SGHRS and YFSETQ. CDR3 DNA: TGCGCCAGCAGGTATAGCGGGAGTAGGACAGATACGCAGTATTTT. Protein sequence: CASRYSGSRTDTQYF.

The chain recombines TRBV15 with TRBJ2-1; the match to TRBD1 covers 9 bases. There are 15 residues in the CDR3. The ends lost 0 bases at V and 7 bases at J; junction bases unmatched: 4. CDR1 and CDR2 from the germline V gene are LNHNV and YYDKDF (reference sequence). CDR3 sequence reads: CATSRDRDRANEQFF. The CDR3 DNA reads as TGTGCCACCAGCAGAGACCGGGACAGGGCGAATGAGCAGTTCTTC. The full variable domain, completed using reference TRBV15 and TRBJ2-1, is DAMVIQNPRYQVTQFGKPVTLSCSQTLNHNVMYWYQQKSSQAPKLLFHYYDKDFNNEADTPDNFQSRRPNTSFCFLDIRSPGLGDTAMYLCATSRDRDRANEQFFGPGTRLTVL.

The chain employs TRBV6-5 and TRBJ1-1; D uncertain. The length of the CDR3 is 14 residues. Germline V gives CDR1 MNHEY, CDR2 SVGAGI. The ends were cut back, 4 bases at V and 5 bases at J, with 14 bases in the middle. In DNA form, the CDR3 reads TGTGCCAGCAGTTCCCTTGGAGGGCGGACTGAAGCTTTCTTT. Its translation: CASSSLGGRTEAFF.

This chain uses TRBV6-5 with TRBJ1-1, with D uncertain. Trimming removed 8 bases at V and 3 bases at J, with 7 bases between. Per germline, CDR1 MNHEY and CDR2 SVGAGI. The CDR3 consists of 11 residues. This chain's CDR3 is CASRVYTEAFF. The CDR3 DNA reads TGTGCCAGCCGCGTATACACTGAAGCTTTCTTT.

V is TRBV27 and J is TRBJ1-6; 9 bases align to TRBD1. Germline assignment: CDR1 MNHEY and CDR2 SMNVEV (reference sequence). V lost 5 bases, J lost 4 bases, and 12 bases stayed unmatched. This CDR3 contains 18 residues. In DNA, the CDR3 is TGTGCCAGCAGTAGCCGGGACAGGGATTTTGGGTATAATTCACCCCTCCACTTT. This gives the protein CASSSRDRDFGYNSPLHF.

The rearrangement uses TRBV7-9 and TRBJ2-7; D possibly corresponds to TRBD1 (5 bases). V was shortened by 5 bases and J by 4 bases, with 9 bases between the two germline ends. This CDR3 has 12 amino acids. Germline V CDR1 and CDR2: SEHNR, FQNEAQ (reference sequence). CDR3 sequence (DNA): TGTGCCAGCAGCCTCACAGGTTACGAGCAGTACTTC. It codes for CASSLTGYEQYF.

The chain has TRBV7-8 and TRBJ2-7, with TRBD2 identical over 8 bases. Germline V gene data show CDR1 as SGHVS and CDR2 as FQNEAQ. CDR3 length: 16 residues. V gave up 1 base and J gave up 2 bases; unmatched junction bases: 7. CDR3: CASSLDISGSPYEQYF. DNA for the CDR3: TGTGCCAGCAGCTTAGATATAAGCGGGAGTCCCTACGAGCAGTACTTC.

This clone was counted a single time. The V and J genes are TRBV14 and TRBJ1-2; 9 nucleotides align to TRBD1. Germline values: CDR1 SGHDN, CDR2 FVKESK. The V gene end was trimmed by 4 bases and the J gene end by 4 bases; junction bases not matched to a gene: 4. The CDR3 is 14 residues long. The CDR3 DNA reads as TGTGCCAGCAGCCCGGGACAGGGACCCTATGGCTACACCTTC. Residues: CASSPGQGPYGYTF.

V usage is TRBV7-9 and J usage is TRBJ2-1; D might be TRBD2 (5 bases). The germline gives CDR1 SEHNR, CDR2 FQNEAQ (reference sequence). CDR3 length equals 14 residues. Trimming cost V 5 bases and J 7 bases, with 15 bases left between them. In DNA form, the CDR3 reads TGTGCCAGCAGCCCACGGGGAAGACCGAATGAGCAGTTCTTC. As protein: CASSPRGRPNEQFF.

The J gene is TRBJ2-1, the V gene TRBV19; 9 bases match TRBD2. The CDR3 is 16 residues long. Germline loops: CDR1 LNHDA, CDR2 SQIVND (reference sequence). Losses at the gene ends were 2 bases for V and 0 bases for J; bases not matched to a gene: 2. For the CDR3, the DNA is TGTGCCAGTAGTATATCAGCGGGAGGCTCCTACAATGAGCAGTTCTTC. Protein sequence: CASSISAGGSYNEQFF.

The chain carries TRBV3-1 (or the pseudogene TRBV3-2) and TRBJ2-5; D is perhaps TRBD2 (6 bases). Germline CDR1 and CDR2: LGHDT and YNNKEL (reference sequence). Trimming shortened V by 1 base and J by 5 bases, and 11 bases separated the two germline ends. The length of the CDR3 is 14 residues. Here the CDR3 DNA reads TGTGCCAGCAGCCAAGGGGACTTGAAGGAGACCCAGTACTTC. It codes for CASSQGDLKETQYF.